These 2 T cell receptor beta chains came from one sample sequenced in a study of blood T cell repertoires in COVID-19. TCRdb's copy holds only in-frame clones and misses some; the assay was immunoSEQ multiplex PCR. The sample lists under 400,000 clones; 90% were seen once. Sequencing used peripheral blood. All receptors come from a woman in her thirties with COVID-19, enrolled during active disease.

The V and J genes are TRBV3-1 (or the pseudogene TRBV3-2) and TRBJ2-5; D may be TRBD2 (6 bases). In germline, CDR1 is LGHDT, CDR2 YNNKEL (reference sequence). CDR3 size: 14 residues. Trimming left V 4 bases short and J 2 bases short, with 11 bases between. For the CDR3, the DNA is TGTGCCAGCAGCCCCGGGACTTTTCAAGAGACCCAGTACTTC. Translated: CASSPGTFQETQYF.

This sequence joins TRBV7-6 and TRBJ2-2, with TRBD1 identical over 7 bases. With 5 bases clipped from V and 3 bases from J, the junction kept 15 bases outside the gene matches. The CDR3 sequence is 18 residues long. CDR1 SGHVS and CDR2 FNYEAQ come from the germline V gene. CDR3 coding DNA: TGTGCCAGCAGCCGAATCAAAGGGGAAGGGGGCGACACCGGGGAGCTGTTTTTT. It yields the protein CASSRIKGEGGDTGELFF. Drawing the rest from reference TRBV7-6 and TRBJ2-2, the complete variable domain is GAGVSQSPRYKVTKRGQDVALRCDPISGHVSLYWYRQALGQGPEFLTYFNYEAQQDKSGLPNDRFSAERPEGSISTLTIQRTEQRDSAMYRCASSRIKGEGGDTGELFFGEGSRLTVL.